This T cell receptor (beta chain) was profiled in a study of control samples from healthy donors and cancer patients. TCRdb's table, derived via immunoSEQ multiplex PCR, lists solely in-frame clones and lacks some. This table holds roughly 68,000 clones, 65% to 85% found once. The CDR3 contains 14 residues. CDR1 is MNHEY, CDR2 SMNVEV, per germline (reference sequence). The V gene lost 4 bases and the J gene lost 3 bases, with 12 bases spanning the gap. This clone was seen only once. Sequenced input: blood. The chain uses TRBV27 and TRBJ2-5, with D possibly matching TRBD1 (6 bases). This TCR was recovered from a man aged 60 to 69 in good health. The CDR3 DNA reads as TGTGCCAGCAGTTCCAGGACAGTTAAAGAGACCCAGTACTTC. Encoded protein: CASSSRTVKETQYF.